These 30 T cell receptor beta chains were all obtained from the same sample, sequenced in a study of T cell repertoires in cytomegalovirus infection. These TCRs' antigens remain unknown. TCRdb itself ran the reads through MiXCR, one entry per CDR3 protein. The sample has around 120,000 distinct CDR3 sequences, 35% to 50% seen once. The sequencing used CD8+ T cells from cultured PBMCs, collected from culture after CMV antigen stimulation. These TCRs come from a human donor in good health (CMV status not recorded). Some clones in this sample may be carry-over from other donors' samples.

V and J are TRBV7-2 and TRBJ2-5; 8 bases are shared with TRBD2. Per germline, CDR1 SGHTA and CDR2 FQGNSA. Losses at the gene ends were 1 base for V and 5 bases for J; bases not matched to a gene: 6. This CDR3 has 15 residues. The CDR3 DNA follows: TGTGCCAGCAGCTTAGAGCGGGGGAGCCGGGAGACCCAGTACTTC. It specifies CASSLERGSRETQYF. The whole variable domain, filled in from reference TRBV7-2 and TRBJ2-5, reads GAGVSQSPSNKVTEKGKDVELRCDPISGHTALYWYRQSLGQGLEFLIYFQGNSAPDKSGLPSDRFSAERTGGSVSTLTIQRTQQEDSAVYLCASSLERGSRETQYFGPGTRLLVL.

This clonotype was seen at least ten times. The V and J genes are TRBV20-1 and TRBJ2-1, with D maybe TRBD2 (5 bases). Looked up from germline, CDR1 is DFQATT and CDR2 is SNEGSKA (reference sequence). The CDR3 runs 13 residues. V was clipped by 0 bases and J by 13 bases, with 16 bases between them. This CDR3 is CSARDPLAGGQFF. The CDR3 bases are TGCAGTGCTAGAGATCCATTAGCAGGAGGTCAGTTCTTC.

The CDR3 bases are TGCAGTGCTAGAGATCTAGCGGGGGCGAGCGGGGAGCTGTTTTTT. Translated, it gives CSARDLAGASGELFF. The J gene is TRBJ2-2, the V gene TRBV20-1, with 10 bases lining up with TRBD2. This CDR3 comprises 15 residues. The ends lost 0 bases at V and 7 bases at J; junction bases unmatched: 5. The V gene's germline CDR1 is DFQATT and CDR2 SNEGSKA (reference sequence).

This clonotype was recorded at least ten times. The V and J genes are TRBV7-6 and TRBJ1-2; 9 nucleotides align to TRBD1. Per germline, CDR1 SGHVS and CDR2 FNYEAQ. Trimming cost V 5 bases and J 4 bases; bases outside gene matches: 5. There are 14 residues in the CDR3. The CDR3 DNA reads TGTGCCAGCAGCCCGGGACAGGGAACCTATGGCTACACCTTC. This sequence encodes CASSPGQGTYGYTF.

This clonotype was detected many times. The chain couples TRBV28 to TRBJ1-1; TRBD1 is a possible D gene (6 bases). This CDR3 is 15 amino acids long. The ends were cut back, 3 bases at V and 2 bases at J, with 13 bases in the middle. CDR1 and CDR2 (germline): MDHEN, SYDVKM. CDR3 sequence (DNA): TGTGCCAGCAGTTTCCCGACAGGAGCCAACACTGAAGCTTTCTTT. Protein product: CASSFPTGANTEAFF.

This clonotype came up many times. The rearrangement uses TRBV6-1 and TRBJ2-7; TRBD2 is a possible D gene (5 bases). CDR1 is MNHNS, CDR2 SASEGT, per germline. The CDR3 covers 13 residues. The V and J ends lost 6 bases and 7 bases respectively, with 16 bases between them. The DNA for the CDR3 is TGTGCCAGCAGGGCAGCGGTTTTGGGGGAGCAGTACTTC. Protein: CASRAAVLGEQYF.

This sequence joins TRBV6-6 and TRBJ1-2; tentative D call: TRBD1 (6 bases). The CDR3 covers 14 residues. V lost 7 bases, J lost 2 bases, and 14 bases lay in between. CDR1 and CDR2 (germline): MNHNY, SVGAGI (reference sequence). The CDR3 here is CASTLQGGNYGYTF. CDR3 sequence (DNA): TGTGCCAGCACCTTACAGGGAGGAAACTATGGCTACACCTTC.

The chain has TRBV19 and TRBJ2-1, with 7 bases identical to TRBD1. V trimming: 5 bases; J trimming: 6 bases; junction bases outside the gene matches: 4. Per the germline V gene, CDR1 is LNHDA and CDR2 is SQIVND (reference sequence). The CDR3 extends over 13 amino acids. DNA of the CDR3: TGTGCCAGTAGTCTGGGACAGACCAATGAGCAGTTCTTC. Translation gives CASSLGQTNEQFF.

This rearrangement joins TRBV7-9 to TRBJ1-4; D is unresolved. Trimming removed 5 bases at V and 0 bases at J, with 13 bases between. CDR1 and CDR2 from the germline V gene are SEHNR and FQNEAQ (reference sequence). The CDR3 contains 16 residues. The chain's CDR3 is CASSLLDAATNEKLFF. As DNA, the CDR3 is TGTGCCAGCAGCCTATTGGACGCTGCAACTAATGAAAAACTGTTTTTT. The full variable domain, with the rest looked up from reference TRBV7-9 and TRBJ1-4, is DTGVSQNPRHKITKRGQNVTFRCDPISEHNRLYWYRQTLGQGPEFLTYFQNEAQLEKSRLLSDRFSAERPKGSFSTLEIQRTEQGDSAMYLCASSLLDAATNEKLFFGSGTQLSVL.

The V call is TRBV4-1, the J call TRBJ1-4; 7 nucleotides match TRBD1. This CDR3 is 16 amino acids long. Germline lookup yields CDR1 MGHRA and CDR2 YSYEKL. Unmatched junction bases numbered 8, after V lost 2 bases and J lost 5 bases. The CDR3 coding sequence is TGCGCCAGCAGCCAATTGGGCTCGACAGGGAATGAAAAACTGTTTTTT. It specifies CASSQLGSTGNEKLFF.

V usage is TRBV6-5 and J usage is TRBJ2-5; the match to TRBD2 covers 10 bases. Germline trimming cut 4 bases from V and 5 bases from J; bases unmatched to any gene: 7. CDR3 size: 15 residues. Germline V gives CDR1 MNHEY, CDR2 SVGAGI. The CDR3 coding sequence is TGTGCCAGCAGTTCGGTAGCGGGGGGTTGGGAGACCCAGTACTTC. Translating it yields CASSSVAGGWETQYF.

The sample holds one count of this clonotype. The CDR3 ends on some other residue instead of the conserved phenylalanine or tryptophan, so this is likely a read error. The chain links TRBV7-3 to TRBJ2-2; 7 bases line up with TRBD2. V was clipped by 5 bases and J by 5 bases; unmatched bases: 5. Germline CDR1 SGHTA, CDR2 FQGTGA. The CDR3 length is 14 residues. The CDR3: CASSQLGGTGELFL. The CDR3 coding sequence is TGTGCCAGCAGCCAACTGGGGGGGACCGGGGAGCTGTTTCTT.

V gene TRBV7-8 combines with J gene TRBJ2-7; D perhaps matches TRBD2 (6 bases). V lost 3 bases and J 0 bases, leaving 9 bases between the germline ends. CDR1 and CDR2 from the germline V gene are SGHVS and FQNEAQ. This CDR3 is 14 amino acids long. The CDR3 region is CASSFQDYSYEQYF. The CDR3 coding sequence is TGTGCCAGCAGCTTCCAGGACTACTCCTACGAGCAGTACTTC.

The chain combines TRBV6-6 with TRBJ1-1; 10 bases are a match to TRBD1. CDR1 is MNHNY and CDR2 is SVGAGI in the germline V gene (reference sequence). The V segment lost 6 bases and the J segment 7 bases; nucleotides outside the gene matches: 11. CDR3 size: 15 residues. CDR3 amino acids: CASSSPGQGIIEAFF. CDR3 nucleotide sequence: TGTGCCAGCAGCAGCCCGGGACAGGGGATCATTGAAGCTTTCTTT.

This clonotype was counted ten times or more. The J gene is TRBJ1-6, the V gene TRBV28; D gene ambiguous. The germline V gene has CDR1 MDHEN and CDR2 SYDVKM. V dropped 10 bases and J dropped 9 bases, with 4 bases sitting between them. This CDR3 is 9 amino acids long. In nucleotides, the CDR3 is TGTGCCACAGGTTCACCCCTCCACTTT. As protein: CATGSPLHF. Variable domain in full (rest from reference TRBV28 and TRBJ1-6): DVKVTQSSRYLVKRTGEKVFLECVQDMDHENMFWYRQDPGLGLRLIYFSYDVKMKEKGDIPEGYSVSREKKERFSLILESASTNQTSMYLCATGSPLHFGNGTRLTVT.

This clonotype was recorded at least ten times. The chain has TRBV27 and TRBJ1-2, with 7 bases matching TRBD1. Trimming removed 3 bases from V and 8 bases from J; junction bases left unmatched: 9. The germline gives CDR1 MNHEY, CDR2 SMNVEV (reference sequence). The CDR3 covers 14 residues. The CDR3 region is CASSLQRGRGGYTF. CDR3 sequence (DNA): TGTGCCAGCAGTTTGCAGAGGGGGCGCGGGGGCTACACCTTC.

The gene calls are TRBV15 and TRBJ1-1, with a tentative D call TRBD1 (5 bases). Trimming shortened V by 1 base and J by 3 bases, and 15 bases separated the two germline ends. The CDR3 covers 16 residues. Germline assignment: CDR1 LNHNV and CDR2 YYDKDF (reference sequence). This CDR3 is CATSRGNWDGDTEAFF. Written as DNA, the CDR3 is TGTGCCACCAGCAGAGGGAATTGGGACGGAGACACTGAAGCTTTCTTT.

The CDR3 DNA follows: TGTGCCAGTAGTATTTCCACCGGGACAGGGGATTTTGGCAATCAGCCCCAGCATTTT. Translated, it gives CASSISTGTGDFGNQPQHF. The chain carries TRBV19 and TRBJ1-5; 10 nucleotides align to TRBD1. In germline, CDR1 is LNHDA, CDR2 SQIVND (reference sequence). The CDR3 extends over 19 amino acids. Unmatched junction bases numbered 13, after V lost 3 bases and J lost 2 bases.

This clonotype has more than one count but fewer than ten. The rearrangement uses TRBV28 and TRBJ2-4; D is undetermined. The CDR3 has 12 residues. From germline, CDR1 is MDHEN and CDR2 SYDVKM. Trimming shortened V by 6 bases and J by 6 bases, and 9 bases separated the two germline ends. The DNA for the CDR3 is TGTGCCAGCAGCCAGGCTATAAACATTCAGTACTTC. Translated: CASSQAINIQYF.

This clonotype showed up just a few times. This chain uses TRBV28 with TRBJ1-1, with D unresolved. The CDR3 is 12 residues long. Germline lookup yields CDR1 MDHEN and CDR2 SYDVKM. The V and J ends lost 7 bases and 5 bases respectively, with 11 bases between them. Written as DNA, the CDR3 is TGTGCCAGCACGCTCCTTGGGACTGAAGCTTTCTTT. Translation gives CASTLLGTEAFF.

This clonotype was found a few times. This chain connects TRBV27 to TRBJ1-6; D ambiguous. V dropped 5 bases and J dropped 1 base, with 6 bases sitting between them. Per germline, CDR1 MNHEY and CDR2 SMNVEV (reference sequence). This CDR3 is 14 amino acids long. The CDR3 sequence is CASSEYSYNSPLHF. The CDR3, as DNA: TGTGCCAGCAGTGAATATTCCTATAATTCACCCCTCCACTTT.

The rearrangement links TRBV2 to TRBJ2-3, with TRBD2 matching over 10 bases. The CDR3 is 15 amino acids. CDR1 SNHLY and CDR2 FYNNEI come from the germline V gene. V was clipped by 6 bases and J by 6 bases; unmatched bases: 9. The CDR3 DNA sequence: TGTGCCAGCAGCGGGCTAGCGGGGGCCGGCGATACGCAGTATTTT. Translated: CASSGLAGAGDTQYF.

Only a few counts were recorded for this clonotype. The chain is built from TRBV7-8 and TRBJ2-5, with D uncertain. Germline V gene lookup returns CDR1 SGHVS and CDR2 FQNEAQ. The CDR3 length is 13 residues. Trimming shortened V by 2 bases and J by 5 bases, and 9 bases separated the two germline ends. DNA of the CDR3: TGTGCCAGCAGCTTATTCCCATCCGAGACCCAGTACTTC. This gives the protein CASSLFPSETQYF. The complete variable domain, with remaining parts taken from reference TRBV7-8 and TRBJ2-5, reads GAGVSQSPRYKVAKRGQDVALRCDPISGHVSLFWYQQALGQGPEFLTYFQNEAQLDKSGLPSDRFFAERPEGSVSTLKIQRTQQEDSAVYLCASSLFPSETQYFGPGTRLLVL.

The chain couples TRBV28 to TRBJ1-5; D possibly corresponds to TRBD1 (6 bases). The germline V and J ends were trimmed by 5 bases and 2 bases, with 10 bases remaining between them. Germline V gene sequence: CDR1 MDHEN, CDR2 SYDVKM. The CDR3 contains 14 residues. CDR3 amino acids: CASSIRTGNQPQHF. CDR3 in DNA: TGTGCCAGCAGTATCCGGACAGGCAATCAGCCCCAGCATTTT.

This clonotype has just a few counts. The chain's CDR3 is CASSVSQMTAWGEQYF. The CDR3 DNA follows: TGTGCCAGCAGCGTTAGTCAGATGACAGCGTGGGGTGAGCAGTACTTC. V gene TRBV7-8 combines with J gene TRBJ2-7; tentative D call: TRBD1 (5 bases). Trimming stripped 5 bases from V and 7 bases from J, with 24 bases between. The CDR3 loop spans 16 amino acids. Looked up from germline, CDR1 is SGHVS and CDR2 is FQNEAQ.

This clonotype was detected only once. The chain carries TRBV19 and TRBJ1-1; D uncertain. Per germline, CDR1 LNHDA and CDR2 SQIVND (reference sequence). This CDR3 contains 13 residues. The V gene lost 3 bases and the J gene lost 1 base, with 6 bases spanning the gap. The CDR3 spells CASSILGNTEAFF. The DNA for the CDR3 is TGTGCCAGTAGTATTTTAGGGAACACTGAAGCTTTCTTT.

In regard to this clonotype: One junction end disagrees with the germline gene, perhaps due to a read error. This chain joins TRBV7-2 and TRBJ2-7, with TRBD1 matching over 10 bases. The CDR3 length is 14 residues. The germline CDR1 and CDR2 sequences are SGHTA and FQGNSA. In DNA form, the CDR3 reads TGTGCCAGCAGCCCGACAGGGGGCGCCTACGGGCAGTACTTC. Amino acid sequence: CASSPTGGAYGQYF.

The V and J genes are TRBV2 and TRBJ1-1, with D uncertain. Germline lookup yields CDR1 SNHLY and CDR2 FYNNEI. Between the trimmed V and J ends, which lost 1 base and 3 bases, there was a span of 15 bases. The CDR3 totals 16 residues. Here the CDR3 reads CASSEGPRVYHTEAFF. The CDR3 region has the DNA TGTGCCAGCAGTGAAGGCCCTCGAGTTTATCACACTGAAGCTTTCTTT.

J is TRBJ2-1 and V is TRBV7-9; TRBD2 agrees at 7 bases. Germline V gives CDR1 SEHNR, CDR2 FQNEAQ (reference sequence). V was pared by 3 bases and J by 6 bases, with 11 bases of the junction left unmatched. The CDR3 is made up of 16 amino acids. CDR3 DNA: TGTGCCAGCAGCTTCGAGACCAGCGGGGTTGGCAATGAGCAGTTCTTC. As protein: CASSFETSGVGNEQFF.

The rearrangement joins TRBV27 to TRBJ1-1; no reliable D call. Per the germline V gene, CDR1 is MNHEY and CDR2 is SMNVEV (reference sequence). The CDR3 extends over 13 amino acids. Trimming stripped 3 bases from V and 3 bases from J, with 8 bases between. DNA of the CDR3: TGTGCCAGCAGTTTGTTGGGTTACACTGAAGCTTTCTTT. Protein product: CASSLLGYTEAFF.